The present TCR beta chain was sequenced within a study of shared clonotypes between healthy human individuals. Regarding the study as a whole: Only blood underwent sampling, and tissue repertoires likely differ. All-four-donor shared clonotypes had higher generation probabilities than non-shared clonotypes did. Clonotype sharing among donors, it was expected, would be affected by sequencing depth.

Libraries were prepared by immunoSEQ multiplex PCR; TCRdb keeps only in-frame clonotypes and omits some of them. This table holds over 700,000 clones, approximately 72% found once. From germline, CDR1 is SNHLY and CDR2 FYNNEI. Between the trimmed V and J ends, which lost 4 bases and 6 bases, there was a span of 4 bases. CDR3 size: 10 residues. On this clone itself: Its matching antigen is unknown.

The gene calls are TRBV2 and TRBJ2-7; D uncertain. The receptor was isolated from a woman aged 25 to 45 in good health. Sequenced sample: memory CD4+ T cells sorted from blood. Regarding subset: CD45RA-negative fraction. As DNA, the CDR3 is TGTGCCAGCAGTGCCCGCGAGCAGTACTTC. It specifies CASSAREQYF.